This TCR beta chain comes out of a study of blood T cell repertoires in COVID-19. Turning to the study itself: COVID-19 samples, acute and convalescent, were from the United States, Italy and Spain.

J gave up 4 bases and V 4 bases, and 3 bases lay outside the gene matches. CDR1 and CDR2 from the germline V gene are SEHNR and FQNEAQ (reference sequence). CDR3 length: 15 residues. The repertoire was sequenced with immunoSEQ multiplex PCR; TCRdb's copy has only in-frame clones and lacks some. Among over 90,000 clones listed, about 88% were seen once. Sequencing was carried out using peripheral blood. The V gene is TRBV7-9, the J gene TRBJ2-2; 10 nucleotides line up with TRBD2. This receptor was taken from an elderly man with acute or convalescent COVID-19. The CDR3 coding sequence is TGTGCCAGCAGCTGGACTAGCGGAAGCACCGGGGAGCTGTTTTTT. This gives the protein CASSWTSGSTGELFF.